This T cell receptor (beta chain) was recovered during a study of PD-L1 blockade in urothelial cancer. At the level of the study: Blood was tested 3 weeks (second dose) and 6 weeks into treatment.

Time point indicated: peripheral blood 6 weeks after treatment start. Urothelial carcinoma, locally advanced or metastatic, affected the patients. Spike-ins of synthetic TCR analog templates went into each PCR. Profiled with immunoSEQ multiplex PCR; TCRdb holds only in-frame clones, not every one. Of more than 95,000 clones listed, approximately 90% are singletons. This CDR3 has 13 amino acids. V lost 2 bases and J 13 bases, leaving 15 bases between the germline ends. Germline CDR1 SGHDT, CDR2 YYEEEE. This chain uses TRBV5-6 with TRBJ1-4, with D unresolved. Material: PBMCs, obtained around atezolizumab (anti-PD-L1) treatment. This TCR was sampled from a man in his sixties with urothelial cancer. DNA for the CDR3: TGTGCCAGCAGCTTCCAACTAGGCTCGGGACTGTTTTTT. Encoded protein: CASSFQLGSGLFF. Complete variable domain (other parts from reference TRBV5-6 and TRBJ1-4): DAGVTQSPTHLIKTRGQQVTLRCSPKSGHDTVSWYQQALGQGPQFIFQYYEEEERQRGNFPDRFSGHQFPNYSSELNVNALLLGDSALYLCASSFQLGSGLFFGSGTQLSVL.